The clone carrying this T cell receptor (beta chain) was counted a single time. What it binds is unknown. Here immunoSEQ multiplex PCR was the method, and the copy in TCRdb shows in-frame clones only, minus some. The sample holds more than 15,000 clones, 69% seen once. These data originate in a study of tumor-infiltrating lymphocytes in localized non-small cell lung cancer. Study-level background: Each patient gave resected tumor and non-adjacent uninvolved lung tissue. Study observations and caveats: Tumor T-cell fraction was not associated with recurrence-free survival. Immunotypes IM1 and IM2 had similar TCR-derived T-cell fractions. Each assay used a separate piece of the same tissue.

The clonotype comes from a human donor with non-small cell lung cancer. Sequencing was carried out using lung tumor tissue.

CDR3 sequence: CASSMLMGATEVPSSYNEQFF. DNA for the CDR3: TGTGCCAGTAGTATGCTAATGGGGGCTACAGAGGTCCCTAGCTCCTACAATGAGCAGTTCTTC. This chain uses TRBV19 with TRBJ2-1; D is possibly TRBD1 (6 bases). Trimming took 3 bases from V and 0 from J, leaving 27 bases between them. CDR1 LNHDA and CDR2 SQIVND come from the germline V gene (reference sequence). The CDR3 is 21 residues long.